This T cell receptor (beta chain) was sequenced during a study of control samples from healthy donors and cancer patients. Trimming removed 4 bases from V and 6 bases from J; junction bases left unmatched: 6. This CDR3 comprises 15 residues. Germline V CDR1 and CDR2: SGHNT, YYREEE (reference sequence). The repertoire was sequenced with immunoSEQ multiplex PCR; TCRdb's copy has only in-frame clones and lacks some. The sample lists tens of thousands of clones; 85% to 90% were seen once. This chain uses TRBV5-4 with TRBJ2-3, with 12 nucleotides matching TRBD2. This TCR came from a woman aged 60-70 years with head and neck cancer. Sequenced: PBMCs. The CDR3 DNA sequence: TGTGCCAGCAGCCAGACTAGCGGGAGATTCGATACGCAGTATTTT. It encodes CASSQTSGRFDTQYF. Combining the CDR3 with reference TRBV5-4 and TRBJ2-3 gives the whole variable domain ETGVTQSPTHLIKTRGQQVTLRCSSQSGHNTVSWYQQALGQGPQFIFQYYREEENGRGNFPPRFSGLQFPNYSSELNVNALELDDSALYLCASSQTSGRFDTQYFGPGTRLTVL.